This paragraph reports one TCR beta chain. The antigen remains undetermined. This entry comes from a study of cytomegalovirus exposure and HLA in healthy donors. General study findings and limits: An analysis that came later showed most CMV-associated TCR beta chains appearing HLA-restricted.

Per the germline V gene, CDR1 is MNHNY and CDR2 is SVGAGI (reference sequence). The length of the CDR3 is 13 residues. Trimming removed 4 bases at V and 6 bases at J, with 12 bases between. PCR employed 60 Vbeta and 13 Jbeta primers. TCRdb's copy holds only in-frame clones and misses some; the assay was immunoSEQ multiplex PCR. The sample lists some 200,000 clones, 80% to 85% occurring once. The chain couples TRBV6-6 to TRBJ1-2, with D perhaps matching TRBD1 (5 bases). The sample comprised PBMCs. This clonotype originated in a woman aged 18-29 years in good health and CMV-seronegative. CDR3 region: CASSSLGADGYTF. CDR3 coding DNA: TGTGCCAGCAGTTCCCTTGGGGCCGATGGCTACACCTTC.